This is a list of T cell receptor beta chains from one sample in a study of radiotherapy plus CTLA-4 blockade in lung cancer. Assay used: immunoSEQ multiplex PCR; TCRdb lists only in-frame clones, some missing. The data hold 55,000 to 80,000 clones, with around 77% observed a single time. Sequencing was performed on peripheral blood, taken from a patient treated with radiotherapy plus ipilimumab. The origin of the receptors is a human donor with non-small cell lung cancer who had a complete response to radiotherapy plus ipilimumab. CDR3s include the opening cysteine and the closing phenylalanine or tryptophan. The order of the fields is J gene, V gene, D gene, CDR3 protein. D genes are given only for firm matches.

TRBJ2-1	TRBV13	-	CASSRPGHRQFF
TRBJ2-1	TRBV4-1	-	CASSRPDVNNEQFF
TRBJ1-5	TRBV6-1	TRBD1	CASSEIGTAFQHF
TRBJ1-2	TRBV7-2	-	CASSLRGGAVGYGYTF
TRBJ2-3	TRBV5-6	TRBD1	CASGGTGTRTDTQYF
TRBJ2-7	TRBV6-5	TRBD1	CASSRAGGTGKEQYF
TRBJ2-7	TRBV5-1	-	CASSPPDRWSYEQYF
TRBJ1-1	TRBV2	-	CASSADDYTEAFF
TRBJ2-5	TRBV9	TRBD2	CASSVSGTSIETQYF
TRBJ1-6	TRBV10-3	TRBD1	CAISVTGGSNSPLHF
TRBJ1-5	TRBV12-5	TRBD1	CASGGQGAVDQPQHF
TRBJ1-1	TRBV18	-	CASSPDQTEAFF
TRBJ1-6	TRBV9	-	CASSETQRNSPLHF
TRBJ2-7	TRBV28	TRBD2	CASSLGGVSYEQYF
TRBJ1-2	TRBV19	-	CASSFPGVTAGYTF
TRBJ2-3	TRBV25-1	-	CASSEGSSTDTQYF
TRBJ2-1	TRBV5-1	TRBD2	CASSFRPSGVYNEQFF
TRBJ1-2	TRBV10-3	TRBD1	CAISLTGGLGGYTF
TRBJ1-4	TRBV5-6	TRBD1	CASSSSWGTGGADEKLFF
TRBJ1-1	TRBV30	-	CAWMHSGRTEAFF